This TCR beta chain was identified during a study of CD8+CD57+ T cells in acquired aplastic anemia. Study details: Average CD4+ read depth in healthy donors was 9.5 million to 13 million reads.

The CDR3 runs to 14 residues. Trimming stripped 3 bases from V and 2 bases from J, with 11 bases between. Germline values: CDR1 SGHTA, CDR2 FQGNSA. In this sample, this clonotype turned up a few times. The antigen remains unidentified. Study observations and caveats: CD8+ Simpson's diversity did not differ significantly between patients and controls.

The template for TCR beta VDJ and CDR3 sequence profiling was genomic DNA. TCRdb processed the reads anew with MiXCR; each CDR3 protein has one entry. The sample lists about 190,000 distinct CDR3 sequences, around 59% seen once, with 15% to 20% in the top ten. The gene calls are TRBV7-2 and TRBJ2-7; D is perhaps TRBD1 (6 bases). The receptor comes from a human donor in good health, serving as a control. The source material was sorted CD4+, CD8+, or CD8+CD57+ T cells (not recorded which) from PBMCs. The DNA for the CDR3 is TGTGCCAGCAGCTTGGACAGAGCTCCCTACGAGCAGTACTTC. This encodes CASSLDRAPYEQYF.